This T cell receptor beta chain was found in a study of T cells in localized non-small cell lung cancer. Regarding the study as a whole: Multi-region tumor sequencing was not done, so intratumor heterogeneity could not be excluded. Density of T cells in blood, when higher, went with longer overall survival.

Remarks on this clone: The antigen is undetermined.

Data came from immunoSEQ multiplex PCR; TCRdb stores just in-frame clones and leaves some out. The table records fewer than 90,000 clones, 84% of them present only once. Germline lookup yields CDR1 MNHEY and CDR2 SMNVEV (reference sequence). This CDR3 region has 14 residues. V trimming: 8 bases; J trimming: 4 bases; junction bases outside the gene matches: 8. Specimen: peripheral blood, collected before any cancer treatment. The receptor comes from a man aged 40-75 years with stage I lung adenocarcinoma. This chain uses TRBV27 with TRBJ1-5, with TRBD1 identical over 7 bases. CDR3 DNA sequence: TGTGCCAGCTCCAACAGGGGAGTAAATCAGCCCCAGCATTTT. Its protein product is CASSNRGVNQPQHF.